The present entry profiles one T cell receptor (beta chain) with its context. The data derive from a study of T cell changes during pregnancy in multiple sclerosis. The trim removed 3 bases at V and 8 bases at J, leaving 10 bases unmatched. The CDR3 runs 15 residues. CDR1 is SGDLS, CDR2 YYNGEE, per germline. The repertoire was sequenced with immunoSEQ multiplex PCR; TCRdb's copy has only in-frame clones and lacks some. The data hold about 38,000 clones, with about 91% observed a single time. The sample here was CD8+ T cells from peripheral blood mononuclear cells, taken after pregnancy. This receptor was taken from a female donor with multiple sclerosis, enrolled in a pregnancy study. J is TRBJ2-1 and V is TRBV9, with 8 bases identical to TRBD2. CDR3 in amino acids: CASSGVGGAGDEQFF. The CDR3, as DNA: TGTGCCAGCAGCGGCGTCGGGGGGGCCGGGGATGAGCAGTTCTTC.